This T cell receptor (beta chain) was documented in a study of blood T cell repertoires in COVID-19. Looking at the study overall: The analysed material was cDNA or gDNA that came from T cells, B-cell-depleted T cells, or PBMCs.

Source study methods: For nucleated cells, counts were estimated from reference gene primer amplification. Some clones are missing from TCRdb's copy, which holds only in-frame ones; the method was immunoSEQ multiplex PCR. Clone size and V and J calls were adopted from that table, with D and trimming inferred from the DNA. The sample holds fewer than 300,000 clones, about 85% seen once. CDR1 MNHEY and CDR2 SMNVEV come from the germline V gene (reference sequence). V lost 8 bases to trimming and J lost 3 bases, with 16 bases between them. The CDR3 has 15 amino acids. This clone appeared a single time. Patients of the Seattle cohort, enrolled during active infection, were followed longitudinally.

The chain is built from TRBV27 and TRBJ1-4; tentatively, D is TRBD1 (6 bases). The sequence derives from a human donor with COVID-19, enrolled during active disease. The donor label of this sample is uncertain. Sequenced input: peripheral blood. The CDR3 here is CASRFGGAANEKLFF. DNA of the CDR3: TGTGCCAGCCGATTCGGGGGGGCTGCTAATGAAAAACTGTTTTTT. Together with reference TRBV27 and TRBJ1-4, the CDR3 gives the full variable domain: EAQVTQNPRYLITVTGKKLTVTCSQNMNHEYMSWYRQDPGLGLRQIYYSMNVEVTDKGDVPEGYKVSRKEKRNFPLILESPSPNQTSLYFCASRFGGAANEKLFFGSGTQLSVL.